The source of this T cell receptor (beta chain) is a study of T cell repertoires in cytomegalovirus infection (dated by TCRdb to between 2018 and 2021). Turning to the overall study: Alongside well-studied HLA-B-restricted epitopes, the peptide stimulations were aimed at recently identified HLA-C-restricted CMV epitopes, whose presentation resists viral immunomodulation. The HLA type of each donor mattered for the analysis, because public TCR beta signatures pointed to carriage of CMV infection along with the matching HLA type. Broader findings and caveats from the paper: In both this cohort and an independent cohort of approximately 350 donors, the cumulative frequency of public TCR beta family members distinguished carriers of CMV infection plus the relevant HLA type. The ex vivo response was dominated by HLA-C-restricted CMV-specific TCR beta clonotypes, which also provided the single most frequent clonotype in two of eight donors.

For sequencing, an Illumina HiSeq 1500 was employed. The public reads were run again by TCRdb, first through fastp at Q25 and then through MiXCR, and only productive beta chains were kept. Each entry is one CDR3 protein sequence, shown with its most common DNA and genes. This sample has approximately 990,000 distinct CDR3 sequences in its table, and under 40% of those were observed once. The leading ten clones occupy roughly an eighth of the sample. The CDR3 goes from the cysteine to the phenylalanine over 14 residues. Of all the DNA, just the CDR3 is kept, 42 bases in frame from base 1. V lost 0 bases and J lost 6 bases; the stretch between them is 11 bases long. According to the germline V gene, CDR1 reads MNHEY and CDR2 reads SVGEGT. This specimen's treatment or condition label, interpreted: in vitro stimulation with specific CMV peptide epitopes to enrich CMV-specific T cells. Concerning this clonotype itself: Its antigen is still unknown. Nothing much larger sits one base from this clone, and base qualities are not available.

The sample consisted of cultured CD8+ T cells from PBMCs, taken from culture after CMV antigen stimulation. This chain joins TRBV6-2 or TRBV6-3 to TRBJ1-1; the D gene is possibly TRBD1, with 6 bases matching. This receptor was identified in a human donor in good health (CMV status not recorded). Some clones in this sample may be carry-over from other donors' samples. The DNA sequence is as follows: TGTGCCAGCAGTTACTCCACAGGGTACGCTGAAGCTTTCTTT. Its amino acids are CASSYSTGYAEAFF.